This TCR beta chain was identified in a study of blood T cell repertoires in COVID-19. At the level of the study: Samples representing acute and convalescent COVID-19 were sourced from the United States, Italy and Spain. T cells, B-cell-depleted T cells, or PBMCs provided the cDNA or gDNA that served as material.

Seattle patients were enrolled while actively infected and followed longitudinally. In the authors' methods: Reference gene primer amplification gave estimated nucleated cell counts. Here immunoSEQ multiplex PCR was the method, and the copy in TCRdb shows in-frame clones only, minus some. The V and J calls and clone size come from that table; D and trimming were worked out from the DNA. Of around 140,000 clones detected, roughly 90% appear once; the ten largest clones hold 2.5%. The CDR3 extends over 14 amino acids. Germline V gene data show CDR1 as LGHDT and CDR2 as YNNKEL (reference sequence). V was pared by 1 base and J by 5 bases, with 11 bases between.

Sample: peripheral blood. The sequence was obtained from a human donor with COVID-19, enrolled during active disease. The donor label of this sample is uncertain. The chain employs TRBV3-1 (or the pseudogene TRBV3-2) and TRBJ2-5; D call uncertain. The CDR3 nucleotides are TGTGCCAGCAGCCAAGGTAGCCATCTCGAGACCCAGTACTTC. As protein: CASSQGSHLETQYF.